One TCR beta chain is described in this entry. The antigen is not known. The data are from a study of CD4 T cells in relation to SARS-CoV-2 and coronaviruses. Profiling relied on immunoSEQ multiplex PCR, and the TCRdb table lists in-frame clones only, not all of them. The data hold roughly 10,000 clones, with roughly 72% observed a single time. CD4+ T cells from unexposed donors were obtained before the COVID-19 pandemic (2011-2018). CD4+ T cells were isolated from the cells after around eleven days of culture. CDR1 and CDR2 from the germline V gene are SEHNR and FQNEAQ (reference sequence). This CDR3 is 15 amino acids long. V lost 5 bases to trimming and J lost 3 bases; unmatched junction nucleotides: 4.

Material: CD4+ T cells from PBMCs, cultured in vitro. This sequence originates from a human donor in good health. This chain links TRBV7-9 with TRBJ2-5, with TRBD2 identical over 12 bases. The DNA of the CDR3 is TGTGCCAGCAGCCTCAGACTAGCGGGGGAAGAGACCCAGTACTTC. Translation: CASSLRLAGEETQYF.